The entry below gives a single TCR beta chain sequence along with its context. These data originate in a study of blood T cell repertoires in COVID-19. Across the whole study: T cells, B-cell-depleted T cells, or PBMCs provided the cDNA or gDNA that served as material.

Authors' methods: Reference gene primer amplification yielded estimated nucleated cell counts. Clones were sequenced by immunoSEQ multiplex PCR, and TCRdb holds only the in-frame ones, with some missing. That table is the source of V, J and clone size, and D and trimming were worked out from the DNA. The sample shows 100,000 or so clones, approximately 83% of them seen only once. Symptom resolution, clearance, or two negative PCRs marked donors in Cohort 3 as recovered. The TCR was taken from a woman aged 45-60 years who had recovered from COVID-19. Sequenced sample: PBMCs or T cells enriched from blood (not recorded which).

The CDR3 nucleotides are TGTGCCAGCAGCTTAACAGGGGGCTGGGAGACCCAGTACTTC. It yields the protein CASSLTGGWETQYF. The chain carries TRBV7-9 and TRBJ2-5, with 9 positions matching TRBD1. The length of the CDR3 is 14 residues. Germline V gene lookup returns CDR1 SEHNR and CDR2 FQNEAQ (reference sequence). After removal of 2 bases from V and 5 bases from J, the junction contained 3 bases not matched to a gene.